The rows below give T cell receptor beta chains drawn from one sample of a study of blood T cell repertoires in COVID-19. Only in-frame clones appear in the TCRdb table, and some are missing; sequencing was by immunoSEQ multiplex PCR. Of approximately 46,000 clones detected, about 85% appear once; the ten largest clones hold more than 9%. The specimen sequenced was peripheral blood. The receptors were gathered from a human donor in a cohort sampled during active COVID-19. The CDR3 runs from the conserved cysteine through the conserved F or W. Each record gives: CDR3 DNA, CDR3 protein, D gene, J gene, clone size, V gene. D genes are given only for firm matches. Not every row has a clone size; where given, it reads once, few, many or a size class.

CDR3nt: TGCGCCAGCAGCTTGTATCCGGGACAGCTTTTCACAAACACTGAAGCTTTCTTT
CDR3aa: CASSLYPGQLFTNTEAFF
d_gene: TRBD1
j_gene: TRBJ1-1
abundance: -
v_gene: TRBV5-1

CDR3nt: TGCGCCAGCAGCTTGTGGGACAGGGGTCACACAGATACGCAGTATTTT
CDR3aa: CASSLWDRGHTDTQYF
d_gene: TRBD1
j_gene: TRBJ2-3
abundance: -
v_gene: TRBV5-1

CDR3nt: TGTGCCAGCAGCTTTAGCATCCAGGGCTCAGATACGCAGTATTTT
CDR3aa: CASSFSIQGSDTQYF
d_gene: -
j_gene: TRBJ2-3
abundance: -
v_gene: TRBV7-2

CDR3nt: TGCGCCAGCAGCTTGATAGGGGCCGACTACGAGCAGTACTTC
CDR3aa: CASSLIGADYEQYF
d_gene: -
j_gene: TRBJ2-7
abundance: -
v_gene: TRBV5-1

CDR3nt: TGTGCCAGCAGTGAACAGGGGGCCCCTAATCAGCCCCAGCATTTT
CDR3aa: CASSEQGAPNQPQHF
d_gene: TRBD1
j_gene: TRBJ1-5
abundance: -
v_gene: TRBV6-1

CDR3nt: TGTGCCATCAGTGAGTCCGCACAGGGAAGCGAAGAGACCCAGTACTTC
CDR3aa: CAISESAQGSEETQYF
d_gene: -
j_gene: TRBJ2-5
abundance: -
v_gene: TRBV10-3

CDR3nt: TGTGCCAGCAGTTTGTCAGGGCTCTCTGGAAACACCATATATTTT
CDR3aa: CASSLSGLSGNTIYF
d_gene: -
j_gene: TRBJ1-3
abundance: -
v_gene: TRBV28

CDR3nt: TGCGCCAGCAGCCAGGGACAGACCCAAAATGGGGCCAACGTCCTGACTTTC
CDR3aa: CASSQGQTQNGANVLTF
d_gene: TRBD1
j_gene: TRBJ2-6
abundance: once
v_gene: TRBV4-3

CDR3nt: TGTGCCAGCAGTTACTCGATGTCAGCAGATACGCAGTATTTT
CDR3aa: CASSYSMSADTQYF
d_gene: -
j_gene: TRBJ2-3
abundance: -
v_gene: TRBV6-5

CDR3nt: TGTGCCAGCAGTCCCCCCGGGGGAAGGGCTAATGAAAAACTGTTTTTT
CDR3aa: CASSPPGGRANEKLFF
d_gene: -
j_gene: TRBJ1-4
abundance: -
v_gene: TRBV28

CDR3nt: TGCGCCAGCAGCCCCGCCTCGGGAAGTCGATTTTGGTACTTC
CDR3aa: CASSPASGSRFWYF
d_gene: -
j_gene: TRBJ2-7
abundance: -
v_gene: TRBV5-1

CDR3nt: TGCGCCAGCAGTGCGACAGGGCTTATTTTCAATGAGCAGTTCTTC
CDR3aa: CASSATGLIFNEQFF
d_gene: TRBD1
j_gene: TRBJ2-1
abundance: -
v_gene: TRBV5-1

CDR3nt: TGTGCCAGCAGCCCTTCAGGAGTAGCGGGGGGGCGGCTATCCTACGAGCAGTACTTC
CDR3aa: CASSPSGVAGGRLSYEQYF
d_gene: TRBD2
j_gene: TRBJ2-7
abundance: few
v_gene: TRBV4-2

CDR3nt: TGTGCCAGTAGTCCGGGGACAGGGGTGTACGAGCAGTACTTC
CDR3aa: CASSPGTGVYEQYF
d_gene: TRBD1
j_gene: TRBJ2-7
abundance: -
v_gene: TRBV19

CDR3nt: TGTGCCAGCAAGGGACAGTTCAATAGCAATCAGCCCCAGCATTTT
CDR3aa: CASKGQFNSNQPQHF
d_gene: TRBD1
j_gene: TRBJ1-5
abundance: -
v_gene: TRBV28

CDR3nt: TGTGCCAGCAGCCGGGGGGGAAGTGACACTGAAGCTTTCTTT
CDR3aa: CASSRGGSDTEAFF
d_gene: -
j_gene: TRBJ1-1
abundance: once
v_gene: TRBV7-3

CDR3nt: TGTGCCAGCAGTGAACTGCCGGGGACAGGGCAAGAGACCCAGTACTTC
CDR3aa: CASSELPGTGQETQYF
d_gene: TRBD1
j_gene: TRBJ2-5
abundance: -
v_gene: TRBV6-1

CDR3nt: TGCGCCAGCAGCTTGGCGGAGGTCGGTGAAAAACTGTTTTTT
CDR3aa: CASSLAEVGEKLFF
d_gene: -
j_gene: TRBJ1-4
abundance: -
v_gene: TRBV5-1

CDR3nt: TGTGCCAGCAGCGGACTGGGACAGACAAAGCAGTACTTC
CDR3aa: CASSGLGQTKQYF
d_gene: TRBD1
j_gene: TRBJ2-7
abundance: few
v_gene: TRBV7-8

CDR3nt: TGTGCCAGCAGCCGCCAGGGAGGCACTGAAGCTTTCTTT
CDR3aa: CASSRQGGTEAFF
d_gene: -
j_gene: TRBJ1-1
abundance: -
v_gene: TRBV7-2

CDR3nt: TGTGCCAGCTCACCACTTGCGGGGGCAGCCTACGAGCAGTACTTC
CDR3aa: CASSPLAGAAYEQYF
d_gene: -
j_gene: TRBJ2-7
abundance: -
v_gene: TRBV18

CDR3nt: TGTGCCAGCAGCCAAGACCCGACGGACAGAGATACGCAGTATTTT
CDR3aa: CASSQDPTDRDTQYF
d_gene: -
j_gene: TRBJ2-3
abundance: -
v_gene: TRBV4-2

CDR3nt: TGTGCCAGCACGCGAAGGGGAGATACGCAGTATTTT
CDR3aa: CASTRRGDTQYF
d_gene: -
j_gene: TRBJ2-3
abundance: -
v_gene: TRBV6-5